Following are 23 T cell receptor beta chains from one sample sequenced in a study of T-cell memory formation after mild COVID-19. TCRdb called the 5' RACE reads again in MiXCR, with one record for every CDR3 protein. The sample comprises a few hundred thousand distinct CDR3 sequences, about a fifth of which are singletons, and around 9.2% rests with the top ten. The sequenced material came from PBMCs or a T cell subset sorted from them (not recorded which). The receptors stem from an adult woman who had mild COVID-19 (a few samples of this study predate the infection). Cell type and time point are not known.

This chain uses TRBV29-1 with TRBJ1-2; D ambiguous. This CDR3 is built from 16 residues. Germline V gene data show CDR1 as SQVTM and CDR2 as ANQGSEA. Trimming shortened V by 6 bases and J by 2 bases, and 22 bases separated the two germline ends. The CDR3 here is CSVLVSVLGRNYGYTF. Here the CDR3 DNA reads TGCAGCGTGTTGGTTTCAGTCCTCGGGCGAAACTATGGCTACACCTTC.

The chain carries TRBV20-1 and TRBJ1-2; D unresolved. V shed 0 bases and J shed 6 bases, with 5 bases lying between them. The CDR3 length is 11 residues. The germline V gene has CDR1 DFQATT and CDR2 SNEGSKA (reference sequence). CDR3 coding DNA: TGCAGTGCTAGAGATACTCATGGCTACACCTTC. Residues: CSARDTHGYTF.

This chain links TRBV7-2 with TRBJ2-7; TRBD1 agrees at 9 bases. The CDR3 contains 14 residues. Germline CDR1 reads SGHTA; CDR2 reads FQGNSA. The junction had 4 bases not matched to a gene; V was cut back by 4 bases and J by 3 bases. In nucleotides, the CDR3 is TGTGCCAGCAGCTCCGGGACAGGGATCTACGAGCAGTACTTC. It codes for CASSSGTGIYEQYF.

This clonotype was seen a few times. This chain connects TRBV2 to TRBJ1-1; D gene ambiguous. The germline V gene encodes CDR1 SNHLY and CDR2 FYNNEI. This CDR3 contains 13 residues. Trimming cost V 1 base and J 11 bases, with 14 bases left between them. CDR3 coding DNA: TGTGCCAGCAGTGAAGAGGTAGGGTACCGGGCTTTCTTT. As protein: CASSEEVGYRAFF.

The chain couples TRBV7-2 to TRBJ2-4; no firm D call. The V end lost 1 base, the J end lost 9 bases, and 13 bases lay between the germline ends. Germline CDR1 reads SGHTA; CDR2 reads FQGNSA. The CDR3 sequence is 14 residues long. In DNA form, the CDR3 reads TGTGCCAGCAGCTTAGTAGTCCTTAAGGGCATTCAGTACTTC. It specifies CASSLVVLKGIQYF.

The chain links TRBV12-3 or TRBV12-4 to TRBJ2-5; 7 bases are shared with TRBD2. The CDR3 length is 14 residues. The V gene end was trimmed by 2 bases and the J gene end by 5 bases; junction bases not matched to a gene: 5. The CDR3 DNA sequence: TGTGCCAGCAGTTTATCAGCGGGAAGCGAGACCCAGTACTTC. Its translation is CASSLSAGSETQYF.

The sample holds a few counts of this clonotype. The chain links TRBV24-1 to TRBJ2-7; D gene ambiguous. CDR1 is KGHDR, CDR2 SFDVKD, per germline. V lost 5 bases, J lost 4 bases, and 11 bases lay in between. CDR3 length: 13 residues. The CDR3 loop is CATSASTEYEQYF. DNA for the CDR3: TGTGCCACCAGTGCTTCGACGGAATACGAGCAGTACTTC.

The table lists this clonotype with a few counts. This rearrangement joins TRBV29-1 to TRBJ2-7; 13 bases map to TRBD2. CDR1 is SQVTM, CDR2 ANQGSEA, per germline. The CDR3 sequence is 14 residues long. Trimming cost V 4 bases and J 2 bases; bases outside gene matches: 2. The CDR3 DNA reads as TGCAGCGTTGGGGGGACTAGCGGGACCTACGAGCAGTACTTC. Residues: CSVGGTSGTYEQYF.

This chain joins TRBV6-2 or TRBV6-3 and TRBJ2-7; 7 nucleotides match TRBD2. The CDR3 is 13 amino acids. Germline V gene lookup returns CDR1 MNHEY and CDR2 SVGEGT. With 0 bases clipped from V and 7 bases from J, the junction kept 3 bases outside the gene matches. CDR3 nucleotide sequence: TGTGCCAGCAGTTACTCCGGGGGGTTTGAGCAGTACTTC. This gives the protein CASSYSGGFEQYF.

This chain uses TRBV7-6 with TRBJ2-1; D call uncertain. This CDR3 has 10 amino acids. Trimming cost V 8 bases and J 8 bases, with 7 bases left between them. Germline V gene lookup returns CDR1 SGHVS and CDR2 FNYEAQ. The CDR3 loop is CASLRDEQFF. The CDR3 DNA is TGTGCCAGCTTACGGGATGAGCAGTTCTTC.

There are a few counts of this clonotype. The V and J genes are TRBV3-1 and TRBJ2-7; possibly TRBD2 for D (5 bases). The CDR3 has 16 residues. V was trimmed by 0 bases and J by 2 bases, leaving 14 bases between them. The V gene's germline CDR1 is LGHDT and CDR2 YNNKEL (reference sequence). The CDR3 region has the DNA TGTGCCAGCAGCCAAGATGTCGGCAGAGGGCCCTACGAGCAGTACTTC. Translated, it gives CASSQDVGRGPYEQYF.

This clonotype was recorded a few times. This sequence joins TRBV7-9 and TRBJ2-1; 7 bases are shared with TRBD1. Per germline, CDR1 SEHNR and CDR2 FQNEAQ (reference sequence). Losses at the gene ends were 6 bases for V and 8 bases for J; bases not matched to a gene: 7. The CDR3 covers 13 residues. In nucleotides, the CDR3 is TGTGCCAGCAGGACAGGGCTTTTGGATGAGCAGTTCTTC. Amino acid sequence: CASRTGLLDEQFF.

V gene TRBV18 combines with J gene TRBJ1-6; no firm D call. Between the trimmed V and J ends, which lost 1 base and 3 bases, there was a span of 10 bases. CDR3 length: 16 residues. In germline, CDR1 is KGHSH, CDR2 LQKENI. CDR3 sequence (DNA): TGTGCCAGCTCACCACAGGGTTTGGGCTATAATTCACCCCTCCACTTT. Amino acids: CASSPQGLGYNSPLHF. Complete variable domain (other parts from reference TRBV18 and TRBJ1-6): NAGVMQNPRHLVRRRGQEARLRCSPMKGHSHVYWYRQLPEEGLKFMVYLQKENIIDESGMPKERFSAEFPKEGPSILRIQQVVRGDSAAYFCASSPQGLGYNSPLHFGNGTRLTVT.

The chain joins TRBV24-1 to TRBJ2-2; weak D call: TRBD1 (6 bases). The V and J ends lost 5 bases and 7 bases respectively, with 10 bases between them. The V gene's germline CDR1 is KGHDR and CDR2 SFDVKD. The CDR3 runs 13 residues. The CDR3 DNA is TGTGCCACCAGTGTGGGGGCCGGCGGGGAGCTGTTTTTT. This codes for CATSVGAGGELFF.

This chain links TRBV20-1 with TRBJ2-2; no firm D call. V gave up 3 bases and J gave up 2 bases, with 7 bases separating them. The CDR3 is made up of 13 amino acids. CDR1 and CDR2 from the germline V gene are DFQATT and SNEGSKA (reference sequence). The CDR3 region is CSASQTNTGELFF. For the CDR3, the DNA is TGCAGTGCTAGTCAAACCAACACCGGGGAGCTGTTTTTT.

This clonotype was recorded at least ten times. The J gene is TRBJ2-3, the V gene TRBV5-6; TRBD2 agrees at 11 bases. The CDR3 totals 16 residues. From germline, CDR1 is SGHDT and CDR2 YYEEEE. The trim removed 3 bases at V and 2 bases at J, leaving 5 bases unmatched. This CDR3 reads CASSYGTSGLTDTQYF. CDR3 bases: TGTGCCAGCAGCTACGGGACTAGCGGACTCACAGATACGCAGTATTTT.

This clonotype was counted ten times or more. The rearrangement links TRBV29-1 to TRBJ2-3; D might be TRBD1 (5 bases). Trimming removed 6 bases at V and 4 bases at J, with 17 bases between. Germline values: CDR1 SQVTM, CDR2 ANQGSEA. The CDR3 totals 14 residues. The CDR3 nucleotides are TGCAGCGTCTACACAGGTTTCTCCCCAGATACGCAGTATTTT. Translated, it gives CSVYTGFSPDTQYF.

CDR3 in DNA: TGTGCCAGCAGCTCATGGAGGGGACCACTGAACACTGAAGCTTTCTTT. Amino acids: CASSSWRGPLNTEAFF. The chain joins TRBV5-6 to TRBJ1-1, with a weak D call TRBD1 (5 bases). Germline V lookup: CDR1 SGHDT, CDR2 YYEEEE. The CDR3 consists of 16 residues. The V gene lost 3 bases and the J gene lost 0 bases, with 15 bases spanning the gap.

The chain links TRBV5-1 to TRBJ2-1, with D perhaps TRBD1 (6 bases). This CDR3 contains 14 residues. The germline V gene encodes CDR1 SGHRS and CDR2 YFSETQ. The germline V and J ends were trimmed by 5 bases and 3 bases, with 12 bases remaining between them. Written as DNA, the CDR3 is TGCGCCAGCAGGATCGGGACATACTACAATGAGCAGTTCTTC. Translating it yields CASRIGTYYNEQFF.

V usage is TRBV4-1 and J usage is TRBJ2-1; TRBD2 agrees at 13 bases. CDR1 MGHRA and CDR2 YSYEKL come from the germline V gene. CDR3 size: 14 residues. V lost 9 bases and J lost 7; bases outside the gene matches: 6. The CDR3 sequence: CASKTSGGPNEQFF. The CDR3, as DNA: TGCGCCAGTAAGACTAGCGGGGGGCCAAATGAGCAGTTCTTC.

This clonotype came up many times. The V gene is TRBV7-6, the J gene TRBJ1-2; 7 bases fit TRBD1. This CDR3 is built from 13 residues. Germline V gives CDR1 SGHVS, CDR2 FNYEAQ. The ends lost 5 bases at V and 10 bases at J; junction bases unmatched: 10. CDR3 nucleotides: TGTGCCAGCAGCCGTCCCGGGACAGAATCCTACACCTTC. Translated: CASSRPGTESYTF. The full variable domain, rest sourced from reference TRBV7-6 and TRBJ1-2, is GAGVSQSPRYKVTKRGQDVALRCDPISGHVSLYWYRQALGQGPEFLTYFNYEAQQDKSGLPNDRFSAERPEGSISTLTIQRTEQRDSAMYRCASSRPGTESYTFGSGTRLTVV.

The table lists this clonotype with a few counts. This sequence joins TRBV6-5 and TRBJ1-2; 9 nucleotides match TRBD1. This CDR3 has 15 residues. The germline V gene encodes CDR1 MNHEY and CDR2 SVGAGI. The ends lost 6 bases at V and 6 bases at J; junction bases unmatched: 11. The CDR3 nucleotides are TGTGCCAGCAGGGGAGGGGGGACAGGGAGAAATGGCTACACCTTC. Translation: CASRGGGTGRNGYTF.

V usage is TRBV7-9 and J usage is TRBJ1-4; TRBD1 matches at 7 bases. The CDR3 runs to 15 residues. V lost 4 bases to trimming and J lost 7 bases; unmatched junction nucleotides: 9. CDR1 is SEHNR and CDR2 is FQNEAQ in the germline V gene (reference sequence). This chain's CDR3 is CASSWETGMSEKLFF. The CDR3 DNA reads TGTGCCAGCAGCTGGGAGACAGGGATGAGTGAAAAACTGTTTTTT.